This T cell receptor (beta chain) was identified in a study of shared clonotypes between healthy human individuals. Study-wide findings and caveats: Naive subsets tended to show greater estimated richness than memory subsets. The generation probabilities recorded for non-shared clonotypes fell below those of clonotypes shared by all four donors. The study found about 4.6% of naive CD4 clonotypes shared across a handful of donors.

Concerning this clone itself: No antigen is known for it.

CD45RO negativity and positive selection for CCR7 defined naive CD8 cells, a population that excluded terminally differentiated effector memory CD45RA+ cells. Only in-frame clones appear in the TCRdb table, and some are missing; sequencing was by immunoSEQ multiplex PCR. The data contain about 2,100,000 clones, about 93% of them singletons. The CDR3 loop spans 16 amino acids. V was clipped by 0 bases and J by 2 bases, with 16 bases between them. The germline V gene has CDR1 GTSNPN and CDR2 SVGIG (reference sequence). This clonotype was obtained from a man younger than 30 in good health. Some clones in this sample may be carry-over from other donors' samples. The chain employs TRBV30 and TRBJ2-5; perhaps D is TRBD1 or TRBD2 (6 bases each). Sequencing was performed on naive CD8+ T cells from PBMCs. The CDR3 DNA reads TGTGCCTGGAGTGTACGTCGGGGGCCGCCTCAAGAGACCCAGTACTTC. Translation gives CAWSVRRGPPQETQYF. The entire variable domain, with the rest obtained from reference TRBV30 and TRBJ2-5, is as follows: SQTIHQWPATLVQPVGSPLSLECTVEGTSNPNLYWYRQAAGRGLQLLFYSVGIGQISSEVPQNLSASRPQDRQFILSSKKLLLSDSGFYLCAWSVRRGPPQETQYFGPGTRLLVL.